Given below is one T cell receptor (beta chain) in context. Its matching antigen is unknown. The assay was immunoSEQ multiplex PCR, and TCRdb's table has in-frame clones only and misses some. The sample has 8,000 to 9,000 clones; roughly 70% are singletons. This entry is derived from a study of chemoradiotherapy in HPV16-positive cancers. For the study at large: Two HPV16-positive patients' cells yielded candidate HPV-specific clones and common motifs. Notes on the study in general: HPV-responsive T-cell expansion during chemoradiotherapy was linked to improved recurrence-free survival in HPV16-positive patients.

Repeated repertoire sampling spanned the course of chemoradiotherapy. The CDR3 sequence is 16 residues long. The trim removed 2 bases at V and 3 bases at J, leaving 3 bases unmatched. Germline CDR1 reads SNHLY; CDR2 reads FYNNEI. The TCR sequence derives from a human donor with HPV-associated anogenital cancer. Sample acquisition took place from a patient who underwent chemoradiotherapy. The chain has TRBV2 and TRBJ2-1; TRBD2 matches 11 bases. CDR3 protein: CASSERTSGFYNEQFF. The CDR3 nucleotides are TGTGCCAGCAGTGAAAGGACTAGCGGGTTCTACAATGAGCAGTTCTTC.